This T cell receptor (beta chain) was sequenced for a study of PD-1 blockade in classical Hodgkin lymphoma (dated by TCRdb to about 2020). Context from the whole study: Nivolumab dosing was 3 mg/kg intravenously every 2 weeks, continuing until either disease progression or unacceptable toxicity. To define a peripheral blood immune signature of response to PD-1 blockade in classical Hodgkin lymphoma, the study combined TCR beta sequencing with CyTOF.

Results the study describes overall, beyond this receptor: Only a single clinical trial cohort was studied, and what caused the repertoire differences, possibly disease activity or prior therapy, remained undefined. Lower diversity was observed in patients in whom nivolumab was started less than 1 year after ASCT, and these patients were excluded from later analyses so that confounding by immune reconstitution would be avoided. Baseline TCR diversity was reported as lower in newly diagnosed patients than in healthy donors, and lower still in relapsed/refractory patients. By C4D1, a significant rise was seen in CD4+ TCR diversity but not in CD8+ TCR diversity (p=0.0027 vs p=0.16), and the rise was most apparent among complete responders (p=0.02). Baseline diversity similar to that of newly diagnosed patients was observed in trial patients achieving complete response, whereas significantly lower diversity was observed in partial responders and progressors.

About this clone: Its antigen specificity is not known. No base qualities exist here, and no much larger clone lies one base off it.

The germline V gene encodes CDR1 SGHTA and CDR2 FQGNSA. The CDR3 goes from the cysteine to the phenylalanine over 13 residues. The DNA shown is the 39-base CDR3, in frame from base 1. V loses 4 bases of germline sequence and J loses 6 bases, and the interval between the two ends is 13 bases. Interpreted using the paper, the time point label stands for: cycle 2 day 1 (C2D1) of nivolumab. Every trial patient had relapsed after autologous stem cell transplantation, and cohorts A, B and C differed in prior brentuximab vedotin exposure. The trial cohort comprised around 60 patients with relapsed/refractory classical Hodgkin lymphoma whose best overall responses were complete response, partial response or progressive disease. Trial patients were treated with single-agent nivolumab in the multi-cohort phase II CheckMate 205 trial. Best overall response was determined by an independent review committee according to the 2007 International Working Group response criteria. Trial PBMCs were collected just before the start of nivolumab (C1D1) and during therapy at cycle 2 day 1 and cycle 4 day 1. Peripheral blood was collected in 8 mL Vacutainer Cell Preparation Tubes, from which PBMCs were isolated by centrifugation and then cryopreserved.

Genomic DNA was extracted with the Qiagen DNeasy kit from unsorted PBMCs and from negatively selected CD4+ and CD8+ fractions. Using primers that anneal to V and J segments, immunoSEQ multiplex PCR amplified the TCR beta CDR3 regions. A synthetic immune receptor repertoire was used to minimize amplification bias, and remaining bias was computationally removed after sequencing. Concerning the study's data processing: Repertoire diversity was quantified as the Shannon entropy index using custom Python scripts. The unsorted, CD4+ and CD8+ repertoires were each analyzed separately, with the exception of combined analyses, where CD4+ and CD8+ sequences were merged in silico. Clonal expansion was defined as a frequency increase of at least 2-fold after treatment compared with C1D1, and clones undetected at baseline were assigned a pseudocount of 0.5. Singleton clones were defined as clones with 0 or 1 copy at C1D1, and non-singleton clones were defined as clones with 2 or more copies. Clones expanded in unsorted samples were annotated as CD4+, CD8+ or unknown by matching protein sequences in sorted samples from the same patient. Wilcoxon tests on paired samples were used to test diversity changes from C1D1 to C4D1. Here the immuneACCESS table is served through TCRdb, limited to in-frame sequences with V and J called. Missing clones are a known gap in these copies; in checked studies unresolved V genes cover under half, and the rest lacks a known reason. V, J and clone size derive from that table, while D and trimming were established from the DNA sequence. A total of some 18,000 clones appear in this sample, about 76% of them only once. The top ten clonotypes cover 15% to 20% of the sample.

Sample: peripheral blood mononuclear cells (PBMCs), taken before the second cycle of nivolumab. Recombination linked TRBV7-2 to TRBJ2-7; a tentative D call is TRBD1 (6 bases match). This clonotype was obtained from a human donor with classical Hodgkin lymphoma. The DNA sequence reads TGTGCCAGCAGCTCCGACAGGTTGGGCGAGCAGTACTTC. Translated, this is CASSSDRLGEQYF.